The table lists the clone carrying this T cell receptor beta chain with a few counts. Its target is not known. A single record per CDR3 protein comes from TCRdb applying MiXCR to the 5' RACE reads. The sample carries hundreds of thousands of distinct CDR3 sequences, roughly 22% recorded once. This entry belongs to a study of T-cell memory formation after mild COVID-19. The wider study: The study found TCR clusters largely donor specific.

Germline CDR1 reads MNHNS; CDR2 reads SASEGT. Trimming at V came to 5 bases and at J to 4 bases, leaving 7 bases not matched to a gene. The CDR3 is 14 amino acids. Whole-study results and caveats: CD4+ contracting clones lay mainly in CM and EM, CD8+ ones in EMRA. Nothing showed for sure that second-wave clones peaking on day 37 were SARS-CoV-2 specific. Among clones contracting day 15 to 85, CD4/CD8 was balanced, whereas later expanders leaned CD4+.

The specimen was PBMCs or a T cell subset sorted from them (not recorded which). This chain links TRBV6-1 with TRBJ2-5; TRBD1 matches at 7 bases. This TCR derives from an adult woman who had mild COVID-19 (a few samples of this study predate the infection). Cell type and time point are not known. The CDR3 protein is CASSIMTGSETQYF. As DNA, the CDR3 is TGTGCCAGCAGTATTATGACAGGGTCAGAGACCCAGTACTTC.